This T cell receptor beta chain comes out of a study of T cell responses to AZD1222 COVID-19 vaccine. Study results and caveats: Spike-specific TCR breadth rose after two AZD1222 doses, and depth rose as well.

The study pooled second doses at about 4 or about 12 weeks. The CDR3 is 20 residues long. CDR1 MGHRA and CDR2 YSYEKL come from the germline V gene. Trimming took off 6 bases at V and 2 bases at J, with 28 bases between the two ends. A note on this clone: Its antigen is not known.

Assay used: immunoSEQ multiplex PCR; TCRdb lists only in-frame clones, some missing. This sample carries 150,000 to 200,000 clones, under 95% of them seen once, and the ten largest clones take under 6%. The TCR comes from an adult who received the AZD1222 COVID-19 vaccine. The sample here was peripheral blood, taken 28 days after the second AZD1222 dose. This chain joins TRBV4-1 and TRBJ2-2; TRBD2 might be the D (6 bases). The chain's CDR3 is CASRPLFIRPGAGNTGELFF. The CDR3 nucleotides read TGCGCCAGCAGGCCGCTTTTCATTAGACCGGGAGCGGGTAACACCGGGGAGCTGTTTTTT.